These 2 T cell receptor beta chains originate from one sample sequenced in a study of Ad26.COV2.S vaccination and SARS-CoV-2 variants. Documented treatment: some 19 received Ad26.COV2.S at low or high dose, single or two shots; about 5 received placebo; per-sample allocation not given. On day 63 after the first injection, vaccine and placebo recipients gave samples. The data were produced by immunoSEQ multiplex PCR, yet TCRdb's version contains in-frame clones alone and is incomplete. In the table there are 200,000 to 300,000 clones, roughly 90% of which are singletons. Sequences were derived from peripheral blood, sampled in a trial of Ad26.COV2.S vaccine versus placebo. The source of these receptors is a person aged 18 to 59 who received the Ad26.COV2.S COVID-19 vaccine or a placebo.

This clone was recorded at least ten times. The rearrangement links TRBV6-1 to TRBJ2-7, with 9 bases fitting TRBD2. The CDR3 is made up of 15 amino acids. From germline, CDR1 is MNHNS and CDR2 SASEGT. Trimming at V came to 3 bases and at J to 4 bases, leaving 7 bases not matched to a gene. The CDR3 bases are TGTGCCAGCAGTGAGCGGAGACTAGCGGCTTACGAGCAGTACTTC. Its protein product is CASSERRLAAYEQYF.

The chain is built from TRBV11-3 and TRBJ1-1, with D maybe TRBD1 (6 bases). Trimming cost V 6 bases and J 5 bases, with 10 bases left between them. CDR1 SGHNT and CDR2 YENEEA come from the germline V gene. This CDR3 has 12 residues. CDR3: CASSKGGTEAFF. CDR3 nucleotide sequence: TGTGCCAGCAGTAAGGGGGGAACTGAAGCTTTCTTT.